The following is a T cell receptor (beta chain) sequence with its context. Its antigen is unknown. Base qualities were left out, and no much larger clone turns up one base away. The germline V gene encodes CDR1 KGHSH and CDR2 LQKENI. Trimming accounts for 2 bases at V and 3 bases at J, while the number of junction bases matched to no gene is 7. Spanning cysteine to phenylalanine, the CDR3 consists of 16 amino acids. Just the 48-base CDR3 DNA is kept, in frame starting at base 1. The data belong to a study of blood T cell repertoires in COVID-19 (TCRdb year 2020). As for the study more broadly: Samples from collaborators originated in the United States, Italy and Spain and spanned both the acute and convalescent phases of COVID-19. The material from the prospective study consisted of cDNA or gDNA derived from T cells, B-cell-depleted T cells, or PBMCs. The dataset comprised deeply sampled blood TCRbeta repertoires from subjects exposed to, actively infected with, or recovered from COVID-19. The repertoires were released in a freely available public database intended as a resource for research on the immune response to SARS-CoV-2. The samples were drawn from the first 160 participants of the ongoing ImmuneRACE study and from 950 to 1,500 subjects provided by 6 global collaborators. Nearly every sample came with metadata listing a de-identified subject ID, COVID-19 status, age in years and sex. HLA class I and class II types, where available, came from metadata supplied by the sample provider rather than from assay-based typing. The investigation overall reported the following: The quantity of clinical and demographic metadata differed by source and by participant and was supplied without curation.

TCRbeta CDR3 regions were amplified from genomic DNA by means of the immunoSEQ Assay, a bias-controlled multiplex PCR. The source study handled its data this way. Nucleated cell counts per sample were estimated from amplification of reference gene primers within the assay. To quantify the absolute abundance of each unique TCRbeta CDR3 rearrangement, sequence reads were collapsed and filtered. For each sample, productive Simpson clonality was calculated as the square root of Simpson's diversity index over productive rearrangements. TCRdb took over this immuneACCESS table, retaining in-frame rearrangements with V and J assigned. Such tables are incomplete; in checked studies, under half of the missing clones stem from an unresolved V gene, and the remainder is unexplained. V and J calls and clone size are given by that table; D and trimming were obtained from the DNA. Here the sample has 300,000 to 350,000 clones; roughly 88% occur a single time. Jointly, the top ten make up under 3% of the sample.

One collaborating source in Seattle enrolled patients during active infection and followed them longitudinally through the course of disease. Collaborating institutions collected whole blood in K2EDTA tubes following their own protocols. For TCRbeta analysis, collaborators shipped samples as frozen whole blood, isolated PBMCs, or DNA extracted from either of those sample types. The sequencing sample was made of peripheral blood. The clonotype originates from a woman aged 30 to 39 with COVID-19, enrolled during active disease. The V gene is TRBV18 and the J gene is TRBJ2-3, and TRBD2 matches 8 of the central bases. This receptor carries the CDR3 CASSPSSGRLTDTQYF. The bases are TGTGCCAGCTCACCATCTAGCGGGCGGTTGACAGATACGCAGTATTTT.